Shown below are 23 T cell receptor beta chains from a single sample sequenced in a study of naive and memory T cell subsets. Two oligonucleotides, mixed equimolar, formed the beta constant-region primer covering TRBC1 and TRBC2. In TCRdb, the UMI-ligation and nested PCR reads were re-called with MiXCR into one record per CDR3 protein. The sample records 77,000 or so distinct CDR3 sequences, about 12% being singletons. What was sequenced was central memory CD4+ T cells from blood. These receptors were collected from a human donor in good health.

This clonotype was seen a handful of times. The chain recombines TRBV7-2 with TRBJ1-1; tentatively, D is TRBD1 (5 bases). CDR1 and CDR2 from the germline V gene are SGHTA and FQGNSA. Trimming left V 5 bases short and J 4 bases short, with 14 bases between. The CDR3 is 14 residues long. The CDR3 nucleotides are TGTGCCAGCAGCCCCTGGTCTAGGGGCACTGAAGCTTTCTTT. Encoded protein: CASSPWSRGTEAFF.

Judged by abundance, this clonotype is medium-sized. V gene TRBV3-1 combines with J gene TRBJ2-7, with 8 bases matching TRBD1. The V segment lost 1 base and the J segment 0 bases; nucleotides outside the gene matches: 5. Germline assignment: CDR1 LGHDT and CDR2 YNNKEL (reference sequence). This CDR3 region has 16 residues. CDR3 DNA sequence: TGTGCCAGCAGCCAAGTAATGGACAGGGCCTCCTACGAGCAGTACTTC. As protein: CASSQVMDRASYEQYF.

The chain links TRBV5-1 to TRBJ2-2; 7 nucleotides align to TRBD1. Germline V gene lookup returns CDR1 SGHRS and CDR2 YFSETQ. This CDR3 region has 14 residues. Trimming at V came to 8 bases and at J to 0 bases, leaving 4 bases not matched to a gene. The CDR3 DNA reads TGCGCCAGTGGGGACAGTGCGAACACCGGGGAGCTGTTTTTT. Its protein is CASGDSANTGELFF.

This clonotype showed up just a few times. V and J are TRBV2 and TRBJ2-7, with D tentatively TRBD1 (6 bases). The CDR3 is 12 residues long. The ends were cut back, 0 bases at V and 13 bases at J, with 13 bases in the middle. The V gene's germline CDR1 is SNHLY and CDR2 FYNNEI. CDR3 nucleotides: TGTGCCAGCAGTGAAGCGGACAGAGGCTCATACTTC. Residues: CASSEADRGSYF.

This clonotype was found many times. The gene calls are TRBV20-1 and TRBJ2-1, with 11 nucleotides matching TRBD2. The germline gives CDR1 DFQATT, CDR2 SNEGSKA (reference sequence). CDR3 length: 15 residues. The J segment lost 7 bases and the V segment lost 1 base, leaving 6 bases of the junction unmatched. CDR3 sequence: CSARVASGRSNEQFF. The CDR3 coding sequence is TGCAGTGCTAGAGTGGCTAGCGGGAGGTCGAATGAGCAGTTCTTC.

The sample holds many counts of this clonotype. This rearrangement joins TRBV24-1 to TRBJ2-2, with D uncertain. V lost 0 bases to trimming and J lost 5 bases, with 9 bases between them. The CDR3 is 15 amino acids. Germline values: CDR1 KGHDR, CDR2 SFDVKD. CDR3: CATSDLGPVTGELFF. The CDR3 DNA is TGTGCCACCAGTGATTTGGGGCCAGTAACCGGGGAGCTGTTTTTT.

This clonotype appeared a few times. The chain joins TRBV7-9 to TRBJ1-1, with D possibly being TRBD1 (5 bases). V was shortened by 7 bases and J by 3 bases, with 15 bases between the two germline ends. The CDR3 extends over 14 amino acids. Looked up from germline, CDR1 is SEHNR and CDR2 is FQNEAQ (reference sequence). Written as DNA, the CDR3 is TGTGCCAGCACCAGAGTCGGCAGGGACACTGAAGCTTTCTTT. Protein product: CASTRVGRDTEAFF. Combining the CDR3 with reference TRBV7-9 and TRBJ1-1 gives the whole variable domain DTGVSQNPRHKITKRGQNVTFRCDPISEHNRLYWYRQTLGQGPEFLTYFQNEAQLEKSRLLSDRFSAERPKGSFSTLEIQRTEQGDSAMYLCASTRVGRDTEAFFGQGTRLTVV.

This clonotype turned up a few times. The chain has TRBV6-2 or TRBV6-3 and TRBJ1-5; no reliable D call. Trimming shortened V by 7 bases and J by 1 base, and 14 bases separated the two germline ends. CDR1 and CDR2 (germline): MNHEY, SVGEGT. The CDR3 consists of 15 residues. CDR3 sequence reads: CASIRNPVSNQPQHF. In DNA, the CDR3 is TGTGCCAGCATAAGGAATCCGGTAAGCAATCAGCCCCAGCATTTT.

The rearrangement uses TRBV7-8 and TRBJ1-5; a possible D gene is TRBD1 (5 bases). The CDR3 totals 17 residues. Deletions cut 1 base from V and 1 base from J, with 14 bases between. Germline CDR1 SGHVS, CDR2 FQNEAQ. CDR3 region: CASSLELQAGSNQPQHF. Written as DNA, the CDR3 is TGTGCCAGCAGCTTAGAGCTACAGGCGGGGAGCAATCAGCCCCAGCATTTT. Supplemented by reference TRBV7-8 and TRBJ1-5, the full variable domain reads GAGVSQSPRYKVAKRGQDVALRCDPISGHVSLFWYQQALGQGPEFLTYFQNEAQLDKSGLPSDRFFAERPEGSVSTLKIQRTQQEDSAVYLCASSLELQAGSNQPQHFGDGTRLSIL.

This clonotype was detected a few times. This sequence joins TRBV19 and TRBJ1-1, with 7 bases that match TRBD1. Germline V gives CDR1 LNHDA, CDR2 SQIVND (reference sequence). The CDR3 spans 13 residues. V was clipped by 4 bases and J by 4 bases; unmatched bases: 3. This CDR3 is CASSTHRGTEAFF. The DNA of the CDR3 is TGTGCCAGTAGTACCCACAGGGGCACTGAAGCTTTCTTT.

This clonotype was seen a few times. V usage is TRBV20-1 and J usage is TRBJ1-3; 7 bases line up with TRBD1. There are 13 residues in the CDR3. Germline V gene data show CDR1 as DFQATT and CDR2 as SNEGSKA (reference sequence). With V trimmed by 6 bases and J by 2 bases, 4 bases remained unmatched. The CDR3 DNA is TGCAGTGCCACGGGGACAGCTGGAAACACCATATATTTT. Translated: CSATGTAGNTIYF.

This clonotype was seen many times. The chain joins TRBV5-5 to TRBJ2-7, with 10 bases that match TRBD2. CDR3 size: 16 residues. The germline CDR1 and CDR2 sequences are SGHKS and YYEKEE (reference sequence). The J segment lost 5 bases and the V segment lost 4 bases, leaving 12 bases of the junction unmatched. The CDR3: CASSRKTSGISDEQYF. The CDR3 DNA reads as TGTGCCAGCAGCCGAAAAACTAGCGGGATATCGGACGAGCAGTACTTC.

The rearrangement joins TRBV2 to TRBJ1-1; D unclear. Germline V gene sequence: CDR1 SNHLY, CDR2 FYNNEI. The CDR3 sequence is 13 residues long. The V end was cut by 0 bases, the J end by 0 bases, with 2 bases between. The CDR3: CASSEAVNTEAFF. DNA for the CDR3: TGTGCCAGCAGTGAAGCAGTGAACACTGAAGCTTTCTTT.

The chain joins TRBV20-1 to TRBJ2-1; D remains unclear. Trimming left V 5 bases short and J 4 bases short, with 12 bases between. CDR1 and CDR2 (germline): DFQATT, SNEGSKA (reference sequence). The CDR3 runs 13 residues. The CDR3 region has the DNA TGCAGTGCTCTGCCTTCCCAGTACAATGAGCAGTTCTTC. Its translation is CSALPSQYNEQFF.

This clonotype was counted between two and nine times. The chain recombines TRBV3-1 with TRBJ2-4, with no clear D. V gave up 1 base and J gave up 7 bases, with 11 bases separating them. Germline CDR1 LGHDT, CDR2 YNNKEL (reference sequence). The length of the CDR3 is 14 residues. For the CDR3, the DNA is TGTGCCAGCAGCCAAGGGCTCGGTAGGAACATTCAGTACTTC. Translating it yields CASSQGLGRNIQYF.

CDR3 sequence: CSAIRDGGLNEQFF. CDR3 sequence (DNA): TGCAGTGCCATTCGGGATGGGGGCCTCAATGAGCAGTTCTTC. The J gene is TRBJ2-1, the V gene TRBV20-1, with a possible D match to TRBD1 (6 bases). The germline gives CDR1 DFQATT, CDR2 SNEGSKA (reference sequence). This CDR3 is built from 14 residues. With 6 bases removed from V and 6 bases from J, the gap between germline ends came to 18 bases.

This clonotype showed up just a few times. The gene calls are TRBV6-1 and TRBJ2-5, with TRBD1 matching over 12 bases. Germline V gives CDR1 MNHNS, CDR2 SASEGT. There are 16 residues in the CDR3. V was clipped by 7 bases and J by 5 bases; unmatched bases: 11. As DNA, the CDR3 is TGTGCCAGCACCTGGGGGGGACAGGGGGCCTTTGAGACCCAGTACTTC. It encodes CASTWGGQGAFETQYF.

This clonotype was detected only a few times. CDR3 nucleotides: TGTGCCAGCAGCTCGGATCCGGGACAGGGAATCAGGAGGTCACCCCTCCACTTT. Its translation: CASSSDPGQGIRRSPLHF. The chain combines TRBV5-4 with TRBJ1-6, with 9 bases that match TRBD1. This CDR3 contains 18 residues. The ends lost 3 bases at V and 10 bases at J; junction bases unmatched: 17. In germline, CDR1 is SGHNT, CDR2 YYREEE (reference sequence). Drawing the rest from reference TRBV5-4 and TRBJ1-6, the complete variable domain is ETGVTQSPTHLIKTRGQQVTLRCSSQSGHNTVSWYQQALGQGPQFIFQYYREEENGRGNFPPRFSGLQFPNYSSELNVNALELDDSALYLCASSSDPGQGIRRSPLHFGNGTRLTVT.

This clonotype was counted many times. The chain recombines TRBV11-3 with TRBJ2-1; 15 bases fit TRBD2. The CDR3 is 16 amino acids. The junction had 4 bases not matched to a gene; V was cut back by 4 bases and J by 6 bases. The V gene's germline CDR1 is SGHNT and CDR2 YENEEA. This chain's CDR3 is CASSSGLAGGSNEQFF. The CDR3 DNA reads TGTGCCAGCAGCTCGGGACTAGCGGGAGGAAGCAATGAGCAGTTCTTC. Together with reference TRBV11-3 and TRBJ2-1, the CDR3 gives the full variable domain: EAGVVQSPRYKIIEKKQPVAFWCNPISGHNTLYWYLQNLGQGPELLIRYENEEAVDDSQLPKDRFSAERLKGVDSTLKIQPAELGDSAVYLCASSSGLAGGSNEQFFGPGTRLTVL.

The sample holds many counts of this clonotype. This rearrangement joins TRBV27 to TRBJ1-5, with 11 bases fitting TRBD1. Trimming took 5 bases from V and 6 from J; bases not matched to a gene: 6. There are 15 residues in the CDR3. Germline V gene data show CDR1 as MNHEY and CDR2 as SMNVEV (reference sequence). The DNA for the CDR3 is TGTGCCAGCAGTAACGGACAGGGGGCTTTTCAGCCCCAGCATTTT. Protein: CASSNGQGAFQPQHF.

This clonotype was observed a handful of times. The chain joins TRBV20-1 to TRBJ2-7, with 7 nucleotides matching TRBD2. The J segment lost 0 bases and the V segment lost 3 bases, leaving 8 bases of the junction unmatched. The CDR3 consists of 15 residues. CDR1 and CDR2 (germline): DFQATT, SNEGSKA (reference sequence). Here the CDR3 reads CSASLFGRNSYEQYF. CDR3 sequence (DNA): TGCAGTGCTAGTCTCTTCGGGAGGAACTCCTACGAGCAGTACTTC.

V usage is TRBV5-4 and J usage is TRBJ2-5; D unclear. The CDR3 runs to 15 residues. V was shortened by 0 bases and J by 5 bases, with 14 bases between the two germline ends. Germline-derived CDR1 and CDR2 are SGHNT and YYREEE (reference sequence). The CDR3 is CASSLASNSRETQYF. The CDR3 DNA reads as TGTGCCAGCAGCTTGGCTAGTAATAGTCGGGAGACCCAGTACTTC. Full variable domain (outside the CDR3, taken from reference TRBV5-4 and TRBJ2-5): ETGVTQSPTHLIKTRGQQVTLRCSSQSGHNTVSWYQQALGQGPQFIFQYYREEENGRGNFPPRFSGLQFPNYSSELNVNALELDDSALYLCASSLASNSRETQYFGPGTRLLVL.

In its sample, this clonotype was seen a few times. The V call is TRBV12-3 or TRBV12-4, the J call TRBJ1-5; no definite D call. The V end lost 5 bases, the J end lost 4 bases, and 9 bases lay between the germline ends. There are 13 residues in the CDR3. For the CDR3, the DNA is TGTGCCAGCAGTAAAGAAATGAATCAGCCCCAGCATTTT. This gives the protein CASSKEMNQPQHF.